This T cell receptor (beta chain) appears in the sequencing data of a study of a mutant IDH1 vaccine in newly diagnosed glioma. In the study overall: Eight vaccinations were given in weeks 1, 3, 5, 7, 11, 15, 19 and 23. Commencement of vaccination occurred 4-6 weeks following radiotherapy alone, or concurrently with temozolomide cycles. Study-wide findings and caveats: Pseudoprogression showed no apparent link to changes in top peripheral T cell clonotypes.

Time point indicated: week 5, during vaccination. In the vaccine, a single dose held 300 ug of the mutant IDH1 20-mer peptide, along with topical imiquimod. This clone is a singleton in its sample. Its specificity is not known. The CDR3 sequence is 15 residues long. Germline CDR1 and CDR2: SGHVS and FQNEAQ. V was clipped by 2 bases and J by 3 bases, with 13 bases between them. TCRdb's copy holds only in-frame clones and misses some; the assay was immunoSEQ multiplex PCR. The data hold some 33,000 clones, with 50% to 60% observed a single time. This chain connects TRBV7-8 to TRBJ2-5; a weak D match, TRBD1 (6 bases). This TCR derives from a young woman with glioma. This specimen consisted of PBMCs, obtained from a glioma patient whose treatment included an IDH1 peptide vaccine. The CDR3, as DNA: TGTGCCAGCAGCTTAAACAGGGAGCTTGAAGAGACCCAGTACTTC. Its translation: CASSLNRELEETQYF.